Detailed here is one T cell receptor (beta chain). Its antigen is still unknown. This specimen comes from a study of T cell repertoires in cytomegalovirus infection. Study-level information: Shared public TCR beta signatures pointed to both CMV infection and a matching HLA type.

V lost 5 bases to trimming and J lost 1 base; unmatched junction nucleotides: 10. The CDR3 extends over 16 amino acids. Germline values: CDR1 DFQATT, CDR2 SNEGSKA (reference sequence). From the reads, TCRdb called clonotypes with MiXCR, one entry per CDR3 protein. Of hundreds of thousands of distinct CDR3 sequences listed, about 17% are singletons. Whole-study findings and limits: Predominance within the ex vivo response was attributable to HLA-C-restricted CMV-specific TCR beta clonotypes.

Input material: PBMCs. This TCR came from a human donor in good health (CMV status not recorded). Some clones in this sample may be carry-over from other donors' samples. The chain couples TRBV20-1 to TRBJ2-3, with TRBD2 identical over 9 bases. CDR3 in DNA: TGCAGTGCTGGAACAGCGGGGGGTATTGGCACAGATACGCAGTATTTT. Translated, it gives CSAGTAGGIGTDTQYF.